The 6 T cell receptor beta chains below all came from one sample that was sequenced in a study of shared clonotypes between healthy human individuals. Libraries were prepared by immunoSEQ multiplex PCR; TCRdb keeps only in-frame clonotypes and omits some of them. The repertoire holds 600,000 to 750,000 clones, roughly 70% seen once, with under 2% in the top ten. The specimen was memory CD4+ T cells sorted from blood. Regarding subset: CD45RA-negative fraction. Receptor source: a woman aged 30 to 39 in good health.

This chain joins TRBV30 and TRBJ1-5; unclear D gene. The CDR3 is made up of 15 amino acids. Germline values: CDR1 GTSNPN, CDR2 SVGIG (reference sequence). Trimming shortened V by 0 bases and J by 2 bases, and 11 bases separated the two germline ends. The CDR3 DNA reads TGTGCCTGGAGTGTCCTGTCGGGAGGCAATCAGCCCCAGCATTTT. Protein sequence: CAWSVLSGGNQPQHF.

This rearrangement joins TRBV28 to TRBJ1-5; TRBD1 is a possible D gene (6 bases). This CDR3 is 15 amino acids long. Per germline, CDR1 MDHEN and CDR2 SYDVKM. V was shortened by 2 bases and J by 1 base, with 9 bases between the two germline ends. CDR3 DNA: TGTGCCAGCAGTTTAAGGGGGGGCAGCAATCAGCCCCAGCATTTT. This sequence encodes CASSLRGGSNQPQHF.

The chain is built from TRBV28 and TRBJ2-5; TRBD1 agrees at 7 bases. The CDR3 totals 14 residues. Trimming took 2 bases from V and 4 from J; bases not matched to a gene: 4. In germline, CDR1 is MDHEN, CDR2 SYDVKM. CDR3 residues: CASSLRGQIETQYF. CDR3 in DNA: TGTGCCAGCAGTTTACGGGGACAGATAGAGACCCAGTACTTC. Complete variable domain (other parts from reference TRBV28 and TRBJ2-5): DVKVTQSSRYLVKRTGEKVFLECVQDMDHENMFWYRQDPGLGLRLIYFSYDVKMKEKGDIPEGYSVSREKKERFSLILESASTNQTSMYLCASSLRGQIETQYFGPGTRLLVL.

J is TRBJ2-7 and V is TRBV5-1, with unresolved D. There are 14 residues in the CDR3. Per the germline V gene, CDR1 is SGHRS and CDR2 is YFSETQ. Trimming removed 4 bases at V and 0 bases at J, with 11 bases between. The CDR3 protein is CASSEQIPSYEQYF. The CDR3 coding sequence is TGCGCCAGCAGCGAGCAGATCCCCTCCTACGAGCAGTACTTC.

V is TRBV7-2 and J is TRBJ2-7; weak D call: TRBD1 (8 bases). The germline V gene has CDR1 SGHTA and CDR2 FQGNSA. CDR3 size: 13 residues. The V end was cut by 5 bases, the J end by 7 bases, with 15 bases between. The CDR3 spells CASSKQGGWEQYF. The CDR3 DNA sequence: TGTGCCAGCAGCAAACAGGGGGGGTGGGAGCAGTACTTC. The full variable domain, its missing parts supplied by reference TRBV7-2 and TRBJ2-7, is GAGVSQSPSNKVTEKGKDVELRCDPISGHTALYWYRQSLGQGLEFLIYFQGNSAPDKSGLPSDRFSAERTGGSVSTLTIQRTQQEDSAVYLCASSKQGGWEQYFGPGTRLTVT.

The V gene is TRBV19, the J gene TRBJ1-3, with unresolved D. The CDR3 runs 15 residues. V was clipped by 3 bases and J by 0 bases, with 9 bases between them. Germline loops: CDR1 LNHDA, CDR2 SQIVND (reference sequence). CDR3 sequence: CASSIQISSGNTIYF. CDR3 nucleotides: TGTGCCAGTAGTATTCAGATCAGCTCTGGAAACACCATATATTTT.